These T cell receptor beta chains were read from a single sample in a study of human T cells and chemical hapten exposure. TCRdb itself ran the RACE reads through MiXCR, one entry per CDR3 protein. The profile covers 350,000 or so distinct CDR3 sequences, with around 7% appearing a single time and 7.5% to 9% taken by the ten largest. Sequenced here: whole blood, sampled in connection with sensitization to the hapten diphenylcyclopropenone (DPC). These receptors all stem from a woman between 18 and 30 years old with alopecia areata. Some clones in this sample may be carry-over from other donors' samples. CDR3s include the opening cysteine and the closing phenylalanine or tryptophan. The D gene is left open where the match is weak. Clone size is given for some rows only: seen once, a few or many times, or a class if the clone is expanded.

D gene,V gene,clone size,J gene,CDR3 DNA,CDR3 protein
.,TRBV4-3,.,TRBJ2-7,TGCGCCAGCAGCCCTAACCCAGGCCTTAGGCAGTACTTC,CASSPNPGLRQYF
TRBD1,TRBV15,many,TRBJ2-7,TGTGCCACCAGCAGCCCCCGGGACAGCCTCTACGAGCAGTACTTC,CATSSPRDSLYEQYF
TRBD2,TRBV29-1,many,TRBJ2-7,TGCAGCGTCAGCGCGACTAGCGGGGCATCCTACGAGCAGTACTTC,CSVSATSGASYEQYF
.,TRBV6-2/TRBV6-3,few,TRBJ1-5,TGTGCCAGCACTCCAGCGGGCAGGACCCCTAGCAATCAGCCCCAGCATTTT,CASTPAGRTPSNQPQHF
TRBD1,TRBV7-9,.,TRBJ1-4,TGTGCCAGCAGCTCCGTCCTACAGGGGGCTGGGCATGAAAAACTGTTTTTT,CASSSVLQGAGHEKLFF
TRBD1,TRBV5-5,few,TRBJ1-2,TGTGCCAGCAGCTTCGATCAAGGGACAGGGCTCACCTATGGCTACACCTTC,CASSFDQGTGLTYGYTF
TRBD2,TRBV5-5,many,TRBJ2-7,TGTGCCAGCAGCTTAGCGGGGGAGCAGTACTTC,CASSLAGEQYF
TRBD2,TRBV11-2,many,TRBJ2-1,TGTGCCAGCAGCGAGGGACTAGCGGGAAACAATGAGCAGTTCTTC,CASSEGLAGNNEQFF
.,TRBV7-8,few,TRBJ2-3,TGTGCCAGCAGCTTAGCCTACCCAGCGGATAGCACAGATACGCAGTATTTT,CASSLAYPADSTDTQYF
.,TRBV20-1,many,TRBJ2-2,TGCAGTGCTACTAAAAGGGACACCGGGGAGCTGTTTTTT,CSATKRDTGELFF
.,TRBV20-1,.,TRBJ1-3,TGCAGTGCTAGAGCCGAGCCGGGACTTCAGAGCTCTGGAAACACCATATATTTT,CSARAEPGLQSSGNTIYF
.,TRBV5-1,many,TRBJ1-4,TGCGCCAGCAGCTTGATGGGGGCGGCTAATGAAAAACTGTTTTTT,CASSLMGAANEKLFF
.,TRBV7-2,many,TRBJ1-5,TGTGCCAGCAGCTTTGGACCGAATCAGCCCCAGCATTTT,CASSFGPNQPQHF
.,TRBV6-2/TRBV6-3,many,TRBJ2-5,TGTGCCAGCAGTTACTCGGGTATGACAGCGGAGACCCAGTACTTC,CASSYSGMTAETQYF
.,TRBV6-6,.,TRBJ2-1,TGTGCCAGCAGTCCGGACCCTAAGGGCACCCTAGTAATTGAGCAGTTCTTC,CASSPDPKGTLVIEQFF
.,TRBV15,many,TRBJ2-7,TGTGCCACCAGCAGAGATCGGGGCCATCAGGGGGGCGAGCAGTACTTC,CATSRDRGHQGGEQYF
.,TRBV6-5,.,TRBJ1-3,TGTGCCAGCAGTTACGGTACAGGGTCTGGAAACACCATATATTTT,CASSYGTGSGNTIYF
.,TRBV12-5,.,TRBJ1-1,TGTGCTAGTGGTTTGGCGGTGGGGACTGAAGCTTTCTTT,CASGLAVGTEAFF
.,TRBV15,few,TRBJ2-7,TGTGCCACCAGCAGGGACATCTCCTACGAGCAGTACTTC,CATSRDISYEQYF
.,TRBV29-1,few,TRBJ1-5,TGCAGCGTTTGGGACCCGAATCAGCCCCAGCATTTT,CSVWDPNQPQHF
.,TRBV28,many,TRBJ1-2,TGTGCCAGCAGTCCCCAGGGGTCGGGGACCTTCTATGGCTACACCTTC,CASSPQGSGTFYGYTF
.,TRBV6-2/TRBV6-3,many,TRBJ2-2,TGTGCCAGCAGCCGGTCAACCGCTACCGGGGAGCTGTTTTTT,CASSRSTATGELFF
TRBD1,TRBV2,few,TRBJ1-1,TGTGCCAGCAGTGAAGCGCAGGGGGCGCGTACTGAAGCTTTCTTT,CASSEAQGARTEAFF
.,TRBV24-1,few,TRBJ2-1,TGTGCCACCAGTGATTCACCCCGGTACAATGAGCAGTTCTTC,CATSDSPRYNEQFF
TRBD1,TRBV4-3,many,TRBJ2-1,TGCGCCAGCAGCCAATACCTTGGGACAGACAATGAGCAGTTCTTC,CASSQYLGTDNEQFF
.,TRBV6-5,many,TRBJ1-6,TGTGCCAGCAGTTACCGGGCGGGCGGCTCCTATAATTCACCCCTCCACTTT,CASSYRAGGSYNSPLHF
.,TRBV18,.,TRBJ1-1,TGTGCCAGCTCTACAGGGATCACTGAAGCTTTCTTT,CASSTGITEAFF
TRBD1,TRBV6-5,.,TRBJ2-5,TGTGCCAGCAGTTACTCTAGCGGGACAGGGGGAGAGACCCAGTACTTC,CASSYSSGTGGETQYF
TRBD1,TRBV27,many,TRBJ1-4,TGTGCCAGCAGTTCCCAGTTCCAAGACAGGGAAAATGAAAAACTGTTTTTT,CASSSQFQDRENEKLFF
.,TRBV7-2,few,TRBJ1-4,TGTGCCAGCAGCCGTCAAGCGGCTGAAAAACTGTTTTTT,CASSRQAAEKLFF
.,TRBV7-9,many,TRBJ2-7,TGTGCCAGCAGCTTAAACCAGGGGAACTACGAGCAGTACTTC,CASSLNQGNYEQYF
.,TRBV7-2,few,TRBJ1-2,TGTGCCAGCAGCTCGTCGTACTATGGCTACACCTTC,CASSSSYYGYTF
TRBD1,TRBV6-5,.,TRBJ1-5,TGTGCCAGCAGGGAGACAGGGGGAGGGAATCAGCCCCAGCATTTT,CASRETGGGNQPQHF
.,TRBV9,few,TRBJ2-1,TGTGCCAGCAGCGTAGGGTTGTTATCAGTGGAGCAGTTCTTC,CASSVGLLSVEQFF
.,TRBV5-8,.,TRBJ2-3,TGTGCCAGCAGCTTAACAGAGTCGGATACGCAGTATTTT,CASSLTESDTQYF
.,TRBV6-2/TRBV6-3,.,TRBJ1-1,TGTGCCAGCAGTTATCACCCGAGGGGCACTGAAGCTTTCTTT,CASSYHPRGTEAFF
.,TRBV5-5,.,TRBJ2-6,TGTGCCAGCAGCTTGTGGCTCAGCTCTGGGGCCAACGTCCTGACTTTC,CASSLWLSSGANVLTF
TRBD2,TRBV20-1,few,TRBJ2-1,TGCAGTGCCACGGGGGGGCCCTACAATGAGCAGTTCTTC,CSATGGPYNEQFF
.,TRBV12-3/TRBV12-4,many,TRBJ1-3,TGTGCCAGCAGTTTATTGGGGCAGAACACCATATATTTT,CASSLLGQNTIYF
.,TRBV11-2,few,TRBJ1-6,TGTGCCAGCAGCTTTCAGGGGATGCGGAACGATTCACCCCTCCACTTT,CASSFQGMRNDSPLHF
TRBD1,TRBV29-1,few,TRBJ1-2,TGCAGCGTTGTCGAAGCAGGGGGCTATGGCTACACCTTC,CSVVEAGGYGYTF
.,TRBV4-1,few,TRBJ1-1,TGCGCCAGCAGCCAAGATCATCGGGAAGAAGCTTTCTTT,CASSQDHREEAFF
.,TRBV12-3/TRBV12-4,few,TRBJ2-7,TGTGCCAGCAGTTTACAGGCTGGCGAGCAGTACTTC,CASSLQAGEQYF
.,TRBV4-1,few,TRBJ2-1,TGCGCCAGCAGCCAAGATGAAGGGGGTCTATCCTACAATGAGCAGTTCTTC,CASSQDEGGLSYNEQFF
TRBD1,TRBV6-1,many,TRBJ2-1,TGTGCCAGCAGCGCCGGGACAGTATACAATGAGCAGTTCTTC,CASSAGTVYNEQFF
TRBD1,TRBV19,.,TRBJ1-6,TGTGCCAGTAGTATAGAAAGAGGGACAGGGATGGCACCCCTCCACTTT,CASSIERGTGMAPLHF
.,TRBV29-1,many,TRBJ2-1,TGCAGCGTTGACGGGGGCGGTGATGAGCAGTTCTTC,CSVDGGGDEQFF
.,TRBV7-9,.,TRBJ1-1,TGTGCCAGCTTCGAGGATCGAGACACTGAAGCTTTCTTT,CASFEDRDTEAFF
TRBD1,TRBV20-1,few,TRBJ2-7,TGCAGTGCTTCGGGACAGGCCATGTACGAGCAGTACTTC,CSASGQAMYEQYF
TRBD1,TRBV6-2/TRBV6-3,few,TRBJ1-5,TGTGCCAGCAGTCAGGACAGGGCTCAGCCCCAGCATTTT,CASSQDRAQPQHF
TRBD2,TRBV27,few,TRBJ2-7,TGTGCCAGCAGTTTAGGAGGACTAGCTTGGGGCTACGAGCAGTACTTC,CASSLGGLAWGYEQYF
.,TRBV6-2/TRBV6-3,.,TRBJ2-7,TGTGCCAGCAGTTACGCATCGCACAGGGTTGAAGAGCAGTACTTC,CASSYASHRVEEQYF
TRBD2,TRBV6-2/TRBV6-3,many,TRBJ2-4,TGTGCCAGCAGTTTTCTCCCGGGGGGGCCGGGTTATAGGGCCAAAAACATTCAGTACTTC,CASSFLPGGPGYRAKNIQYF
.,TRBV15,.,TRBJ1-5,TGTGCCACCCAGGACGGAAGCAATCAGCCCCAGCATTTT,CATQDGSNQPQHF
TRBD1,TRBV6-5,many,TRBJ1-4,TGTGCCAGCAGGATAGGGTTCAGGGGGACTAATGAAAAACTGTTTTTT,CASRIGFRGTNEKLFF
TRBD1,TRBV6-2/TRBV6-3,.,TRBJ1-1,TGTGCCAGTAGGCATCAAGGGGGCCTCACTGAAGCTTTCTTT,CASRHQGGLTEAFF
TRBD1,TRBV28,many,TRBJ2-7,TGTGCCAGCATCGGACAGGGCTCCTACGAGCAGTACTTC,CASIGQGSYEQYF
.,TRBV10-3,.,TRBJ1-4,TGTGCCATCAGTGAGTCTGAGAAGGGAAAACTGTTTTTT,CAISESEKGKLFF
.,TRBV12-3/TRBV12-4,many,TRBJ2-7,TGTGCCAGCAGTTTACAGTCAGTAGAGCAGTACTTC,CASSLQSVEQYF